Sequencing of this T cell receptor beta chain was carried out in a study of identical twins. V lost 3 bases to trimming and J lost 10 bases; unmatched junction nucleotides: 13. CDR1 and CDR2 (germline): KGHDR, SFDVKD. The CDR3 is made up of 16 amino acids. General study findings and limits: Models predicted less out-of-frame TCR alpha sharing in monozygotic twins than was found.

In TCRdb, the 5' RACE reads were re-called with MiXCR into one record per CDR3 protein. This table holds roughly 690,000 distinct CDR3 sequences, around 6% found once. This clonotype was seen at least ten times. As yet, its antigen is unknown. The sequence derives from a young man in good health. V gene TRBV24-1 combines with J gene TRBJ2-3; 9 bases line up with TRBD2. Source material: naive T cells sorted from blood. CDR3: CATSDPGLAPGESQYF. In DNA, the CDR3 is TGTGCCACCAGTGATCCGGGACTAGCCCCGGGGGAGTCGCAGTATTTT.